The rows below give T cell receptor beta chains drawn from one sample of a study of post-analysis software for immune sequencing data. MiXCR, run by TCRdb on the PCR reads, gives a single entry per CDR3 protein. The repertoire includes about 430,000 distinct CDR3 sequences, 35% to 45% of them detected once, and approximately 7.6% sits in the top ten. What was sequenced was blood. The receptors here all came from a girl aged 2-10 years with multiple sclerosis. Each CDR3 is given with its conserved first and last residue. The D gene is left open where the match is weak. Clone size, where shown, is once, few, many, or a class for clones that have expanded.

TRBJ2-6 TRBV20-1 TRBD2 - TGCAGTGCTAGAACCAGGCTGGGACTACCTTTCTCTGGGGCCAACGTCCTGACTTTC CSARTRLGLPFSGANVLTF
TRBJ2-1 TRBV10-3 TRBD1 - TGTGCCAACTCCGGGACAGGGGACAATGAGCAGTTCTTC CANSGTGDNEQFF
TRBJ2-5 TRBV7-2 - - TGTGCCAGCAGCTGGGGACGATGGGAGCAAGAGACCCAGTACTTC CASSWGRWEQETQYF
TRBJ1-4 TRBV5-1 - many TGCGCCAGCAGCTACATAACTAATGAAAAACTGTTTTTT CASSYITNEKLFF
TRBJ1-1 TRBV12-3/TRBV12-4 TRBD1 - TGTGCCAGCAGTGGGGACAGGGACCGTTGGGGTGAAGCTTTCTTT CASSGDRDRWGEAFF
TRBJ2-1 TRBV6-5 - many TGTGCCAGCAGTTACTGGGGGGCGGGTAATGAGCAGTTCTTC CASSYWGAGNEQFF
TRBJ2-3 TRBV9 - - TGTGCCAGCAGCGTAGGTGGGGAACGAGGAGATACGCAGTATTTT CASSVGGERGDTQYF
TRBJ2-5 TRBV25-1 TRBD2 few TGTGCCAGCAGTGGTAGCGGGGGGGCGACCCAGTACTTC CASSGSGGATQYF
TRBJ2-4 TRBV3-1 - few TGTGCCAGCAGCCAAGATCTGCTCGTCGCCAAAAACATTCAGTACTTC CASSQDLLVAKNIQYF
TRBJ1-2 TRBV12-3/TRBV12-4 - - TGTGCCAGCAGTTTTGGCGCCTCTAACTATGGCTACACCTTC CASSFGASNYGYTF
TRBJ1-1 TRBV7-9 - - TGTGCCAGCAGATACGGACCGATGAACACTGAAGCTTTCTTT CASRYGPMNTEAFF
TRBJ2-1 TRBV28 - few TGTGCCAGCAGTTCGGCCTGGGGTGAGCAGTTCTTC CASSSAWGEQFF
TRBJ2-1 TRBV20-1 TRBD2 few TGCAGTGCTAGTCGGGGACTAGCTCCTTCCTTCTCCTACAATGAGCAGTTCTTC CSASRGLAPSFSYNEQFF
TRBJ2-5 TRBV20-1 - once TGCAGTGCTGGGGGGCAAGAGACCCAGTACTTC CSAGGQETQYF
TRBJ2-5 TRBV4-1 TRBD2 - TGCGCCAGCAGCCAAGATCCGATTTTAGCGGGGGATGATGAGCAGTACTTC CASSQDPILAGDDEQYF